The source of this T cell receptor beta chain is a study of CD8+CD57+ T cells in acquired aplastic anemia. Study results and caveats: Shared by patients and controls, nearly 30 CD8+ CDR3s were abundant in patients. Patients did not significantly differ from controls in CD8+ Simpson's diversity.

A word on this clonotype: Its antigen is not identified.

TCR beta VDJ and CDR3 profiling used genomic DNA as template. One entry per CDR3 protein, called by TCRdb with MiXCR from the reads. The table records approximately 80,000 distinct CDR3 sequences, just over 70% of them present only once. All sequencing subjects had displayed CD8+CD57+ cell expansion on flow cytometry. Every patient had severe acquired aplastic anemia. The TCR was taken from a human donor with aplastic anemia. The sequenced sample was sorted CD4+, CD8+, or CD8+CD57+ T cells (not recorded which) from PBMCs.

The CDR3 region is CASSSLQGFQPQHF. DNA for the CDR3: TGTGCCAGCAGCTCCTTGCAGGGTTTCCAGCCCCAGCATTTT. The chain uses TRBV7-2 and TRBJ1-5, with D possibly matching TRBD1 (5 bases). This CDR3 region has 14 residues. Germline V gene lookup returns CDR1 SGHTA and CDR2 FQGNSA. V was shortened by 4 bases and J by 7 bases, with 14 bases between the two germline ends. Full variable domain (outside the CDR3, taken from reference TRBV7-2 and TRBJ1-5): GAGVSQSPSNKVTEKGKDVELRCDPISGHTALYWYRQSLGQGLEFLIYFQGNSAPDKSGLPSDRFSAERTGGSVSTLTIQRTQQEDSAVYLCASSSLQGFQPQHFGDGTRLSIL.